This record concerns one T cell receptor (beta chain) sequence. The antigen is undetermined. This specimen belongs to a study of T cells in Graves' hyperthyroidism and ophthalmopathy. Study results and caveats: Most thyroid clonotypes that were expanded above 0.001 also turned up in blood.

Germline V gene sequence: CDR1 SGHTA, CDR2 FQGNSA. The length of the CDR3 is 13 residues. Trimming left V 8 bases short and J 7 bases short, with 15 bases between. TCR beta CDR3 region amplification was performed from RNA transcripts. HTBI primers were used for first-round RT-PCR of the TCR CDR3. One entry per CDR3 protein results from TCRdb running MiXCR on the multiplex PCR reads. The sample holds roughly 500,000 distinct CDR3 sequences, around 46% seen once. Orbital computed tomography, thyroid ultrasound, serum thyroxine and TRAb, and clinical symptoms together informed the diagnoses. The chain combines TRBV7-2 with TRBJ2-1; D possibly corresponds to TRBD2 (6 bases). The receptor was derived from an adult woman with Graves' disease, either hyperthyroidism or ophthalmopathy (not recorded which). Sequencing input: peripheral blood or thyroid tissue (not recorded which). The CDR3 protein is CASVLGAGNEQFF. The CDR3 DNA reads TGTGCCAGCGTCCTGGGTGCGGGGAATGAGCAGTTCTTC.